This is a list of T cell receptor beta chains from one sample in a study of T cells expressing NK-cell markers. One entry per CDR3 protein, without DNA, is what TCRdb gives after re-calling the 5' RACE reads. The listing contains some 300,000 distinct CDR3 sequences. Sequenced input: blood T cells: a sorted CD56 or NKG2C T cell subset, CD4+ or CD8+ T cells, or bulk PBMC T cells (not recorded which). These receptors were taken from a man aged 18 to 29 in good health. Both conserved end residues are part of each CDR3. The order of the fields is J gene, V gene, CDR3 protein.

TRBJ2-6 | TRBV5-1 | CASSLFTAASGANVLTF
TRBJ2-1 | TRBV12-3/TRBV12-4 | CASSLVGIYNEQFF
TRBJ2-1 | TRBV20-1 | CSARDKVRGQFEQFF
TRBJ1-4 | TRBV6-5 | CASSYSDNEKLFF
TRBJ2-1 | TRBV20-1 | CSARDPAGVSSEQFF
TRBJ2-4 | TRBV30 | CAWSVLADRAHRLAKNIQYF
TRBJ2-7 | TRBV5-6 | CASSLKGHSSEQYF
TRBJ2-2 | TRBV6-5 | CASHDTNTGELFF
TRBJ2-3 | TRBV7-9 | CASLALFVDTQYF
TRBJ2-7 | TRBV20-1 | CSPQGLAGVKQYF
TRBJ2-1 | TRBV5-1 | CASSLVDEQFF
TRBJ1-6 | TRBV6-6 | CASEASNSPLHF
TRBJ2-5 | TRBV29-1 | CSVDKSGQTQTQYF
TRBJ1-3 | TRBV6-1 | CASRPSGIPGNTIYF
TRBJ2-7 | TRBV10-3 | CAIKGDRVAYEQYF
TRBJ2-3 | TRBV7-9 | CASSSVGADTQYF
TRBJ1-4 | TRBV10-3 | CATQTEEKLFF
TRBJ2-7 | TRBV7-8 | CASSESAWDLPPNEQYF
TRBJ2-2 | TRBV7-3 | CASSHPAGGTGELFF
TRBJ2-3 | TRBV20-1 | CSARDWQGADTQYF
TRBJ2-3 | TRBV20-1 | CSARVARSGTDTQYF
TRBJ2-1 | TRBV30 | CAWSTGTSGRASINEQFF
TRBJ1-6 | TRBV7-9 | CASSLEAGWGDSPLHF
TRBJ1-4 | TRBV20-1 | CSARGGRTNEKLFF
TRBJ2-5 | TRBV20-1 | CSAADGGQETQYF
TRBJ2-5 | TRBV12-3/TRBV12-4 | CASSLSGTETQYF
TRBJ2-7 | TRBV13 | CASSLPMGEGPYEQYF
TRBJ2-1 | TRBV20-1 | CSAELPQTRDEQFF
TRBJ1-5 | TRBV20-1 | CSARRDRGVDRQPQHF
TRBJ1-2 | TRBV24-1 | CATSDLQKTGGADYGYTF
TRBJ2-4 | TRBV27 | CASSPRLGTNIIQYF
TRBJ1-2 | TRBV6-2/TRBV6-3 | CATRLAFLGHYGYTF
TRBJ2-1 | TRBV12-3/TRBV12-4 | CASIFGTGQKFF
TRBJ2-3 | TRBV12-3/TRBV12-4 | CASSPSGSDRDTQYF
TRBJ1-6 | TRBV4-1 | CASSHPDRGGSPLHF
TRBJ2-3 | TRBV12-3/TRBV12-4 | CASSLVVGSTDTQYF
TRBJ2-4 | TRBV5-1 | CASSLGPKKEIQYF
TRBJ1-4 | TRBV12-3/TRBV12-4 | CASRETGPNEKLFF
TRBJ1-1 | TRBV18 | CASSPRTPRMAEAFF
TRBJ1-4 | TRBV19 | CASTSGRGRGFGEKLFF
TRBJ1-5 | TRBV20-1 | CSAVGDYSNQPQHF
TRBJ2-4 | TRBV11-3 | CASSLTGTAKNIQYF
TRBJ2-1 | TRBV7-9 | CASSWGVLAGGPDEQFF
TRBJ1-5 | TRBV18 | CASSYRASNQPQHF
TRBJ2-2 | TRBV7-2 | CASSRDFNTGELFF
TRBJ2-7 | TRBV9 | CASSVAQGLAYEQYF
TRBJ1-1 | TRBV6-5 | CASSRQGGNTEAFF
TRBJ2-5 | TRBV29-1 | CSGGAGVDETQYF
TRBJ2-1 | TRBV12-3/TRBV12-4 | CASSPGRLRQFF
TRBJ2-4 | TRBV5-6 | CASSLQGQGALAKNIQYF
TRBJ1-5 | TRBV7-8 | CASGQGHNQPQHF
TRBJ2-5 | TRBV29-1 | CSVGLRQAQETQYF
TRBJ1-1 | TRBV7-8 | CASSLETFDEAFF
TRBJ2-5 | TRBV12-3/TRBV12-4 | CASSKIRREGAETQYF
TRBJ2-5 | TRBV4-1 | CASSHPSGRAVETQYF
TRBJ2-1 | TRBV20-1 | CSARGTGTTQFF
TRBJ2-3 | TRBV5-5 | CATSGRAGDTQYF